This TCR beta chain was documented in a study of low-dose radiotherapy and immunotherapy resistance in tumors. Study-wide context: Every 2 weeks, cohort 1 got 0.5 Gy, reaching 6.5 Gy to the planning target volume.

The time point denotes: after trial treatment. Treatment specified: LDRT plus nivolumab, ipilimumab, low-dose cyclophosphamide and aspirin (RACIN trial). Advanced solid tumors lacking tumor-infiltrating lymphocytes were present in eligible patients. For amplifying TCRs, the PCR ran for 15 to 20 cycles with Phusion, which was used together with a constant-region primer and the adapter on the V primers. From the reads, TCRdb called clonotypes with MiXCR, one entry per CDR3 protein. This table has some 52,000 distinct CDR3 sequences, 33% appearing once. V was shortened by 0 bases and J by 4 bases, with 10 bases between the two germline ends. The germline V gene encodes CDR1 SGDLS and CDR2 YYNGEE. This CDR3 region has 14 residues.

The sample was PBMCs, taken after low-dose radiotherapy plus immunotherapy. This receptor was obtained from a male donor with rectosigmoid adenocarcinoma. The chain joins TRBV9 to TRBJ1-1; D is perhaps TRBD1 (5 bases). CDR3 DNA sequence: TGTGCCAGCAGCGTAGCCTGGGACGGCACTGAAGCTTTCTTT. Its protein product is CASSVAWDGTEAFF.